This T cell receptor beta chain was obtained from a study of T-cell memory formation after mild COVID-19. Study context: TCR clusters were mostly donor specific.

On this clonotype: Its antigen is undetermined.

General observations from the study: Pre-infection memory held some responding clones, suggesting pre-existing cross-reactive T cells responded.

Libraries for TCRalpha and TCRbeta carried sample barcodes and unique molecular identifiers via 5'RACE. TCRdb used MiXCR to reprocess the 5' RACE reads, holding one entry per CDR3 protein. The sample includes hundreds of thousands of distinct CDR3 sequences, roughly an eighth of them seen just once. The sequencing sample was made of PBMCs or a T cell subset sorted from them (not recorded which). The sequence was collected from a man younger than 30 who had mild COVID-19 (a few samples of this study predate the infection). Cell type and time point are not known.

The CDR3, as DNA: TGTGCCAGCAGCGTCTACTATTCCGACAGGGGGCCCCACAATGAGCAGTTCTTC. Translated, it gives CASSVYYSDRGPHNEQFF. The chain is built from TRBV9 and TRBJ2-1, with 10 positions matching TRBD1. Germline V CDR1 and CDR2: SGDLS, YYNGEE. This CDR3 comprises 18 residues. With V trimmed by 2 bases and J by 5 bases, 13 bases remained unmatched. Full variable domain (rest looked up from reference TRBV9 and TRBJ2-1): DSGVTQTPKHLITATGQRVTLRCSPRSGDLSVYWYQQSLDQGLQFLIQYYNGEERAKGNILERFSAQQFPDLHSELNLSSLELGDSALYFCASSVYYSDRGPHNEQFFGPGTRLTVL.